The following is a T cell receptor (beta chain) sequence with its context. This specimen comes from a study of patients and donors after allogeneic stem cell transplantation. The CDR3 has 15 amino acids. Germline V gene lookup returns CDR1 SGHAT and CDR2 FQNNGV. V gave up 0 bases and J gave up 6 bases; unmatched junction bases: 1. TCRdb processed the RT-PCR reads anew with MiXCR; each CDR3 protein has one entry. Here the sample spans almost 90,000 distinct CDR3 sequences, about 5% being singletons. The chain carries TRBV11-2 and TRBJ1-6, with 8 bases aligning to TRBD1. The sample consisted of blood, either unsorted or a sorted T cell fraction (not recorded which). The receptor was isolated from a human donor who was either an allogeneic HSCT recipient or a stem cell or donor lymphocyte infusion donor (not recorded which). It is not recorded whose cells these are; they may come from a transplant donor. DNA of the CDR3: TGTGCCAGCAGCTTAGAAACAGGGGGTAATTCACCCCTCCACTTT. It yields the protein CASSLETGGNSPLHF.